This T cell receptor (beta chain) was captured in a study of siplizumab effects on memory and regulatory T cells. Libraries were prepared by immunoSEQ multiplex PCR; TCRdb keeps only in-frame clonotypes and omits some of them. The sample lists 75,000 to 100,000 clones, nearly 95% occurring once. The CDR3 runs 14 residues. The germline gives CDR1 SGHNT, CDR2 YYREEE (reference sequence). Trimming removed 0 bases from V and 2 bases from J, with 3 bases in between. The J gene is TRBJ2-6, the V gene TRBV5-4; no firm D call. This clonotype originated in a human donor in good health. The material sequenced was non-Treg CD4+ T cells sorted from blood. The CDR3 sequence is CASSLAAGANVLTF. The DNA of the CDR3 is TGTGCCAGCAGCTTGGCCGCTGGGGCCAACGTCCTGACTTTC.